The text below deals with one T cell receptor (beta chain). V lost 5 bases to trimming and J lost 4 bases; unmatched junction nucleotides: 11. CDR1 is PRHDT and CDR2 is FYEKMQ in the germline V gene (reference sequence). The CDR3 has 16 residues. Assay: immunoSEQ multiplex PCR; the TCRdb copy retains only in-frame clones and omits some. The sample holds more than 45,000 clones, about nine tenths seen once. The data are from a study of blood T cell repertoires in COVID-19. For the study at large: Some COVID-19 samples were acute and others convalescent; all came from the United States, Italy and Spain. From T cells, B-cell-depleted T cells, or PBMCs came the material, which was cDNA or gDNA.

This TCR was sampled from a man aged 65 to 85 with acute or convalescent COVID-19. Sample: peripheral blood. This rearrangement joins TRBV13 to TRBJ2-7, with 10 bases aligning to TRBD2. CDR3 nucleotide sequence: TGTGCCAGCAGCCCCCTGGGAAGCGGGGGGGATTACGAGCAGTACTTC. It encodes CASSPLGSGGDYEQYF.